The clone carrying this T cell receptor beta chain was recorded many times. These data originate in a study of neurological immune-mediated disorders. Germline assignment: CDR1 SEHNR and CDR2 FQNEAQ (reference sequence). This CDR3 region has 14 residues. V lost 5 bases and J 2 bases, leaving 12 bases between the germline ends. Using its own MiXCR run on the 5' RACE reads, TCRdb lists one record per CDR3 protein. Among roughly 100,000 distinct CDR3 sequences listed, 3.5% to 4% were seen once. This sequence joins TRBV7-9 and TRBJ1-1, with a tentative D call TRBD1 (5 bases). Input material: PBMCs. This receptor was obtained from a woman under 30 with multiple sclerosis. The CDR3 region is CASSVGGENTEAFF. The CDR3 DNA reads as TGTGCCAGCAGCGTTGGGGGGGAAAACACTGAAGCTTTCTTT.